A selection of T cell receptor beta chains follows, all from one sample in a study of shared clonotypes between healthy human individuals. Clones were read by immunoSEQ multiplex PCR, and TCRdb kept only the in-frame ones, dropping some. This sample has over a million clones, with around 82% found just once. The sequenced sample consisted of memory CD4+ T cells from PBMCs. These receptors came from a man between 18 and 29 years old in good health. Some clones in this sample may be carry-over from other donors' samples. The CDR3 runs from the conserved cysteine through the conserved F or W. The order of the fields is clone size, CDR3 length, D gene, J gene, V gene, CDR3 DNA, CDR3 protein. The D gene is left open where the match is weak. Not all rows give a size; the values are once, few, many and, for expanded clones, a class.

>.|15|.|TRBJ2-5|TRBV6-6
TGTGCCAGCAGTTACTCGAAGGTGAAGCAAGAGACCCAGTACTTC
CASSYSKVKQETQYF
>.|15|.|TRBJ2-5|TRBV9
TGTGCCAGCAGCCTCCAGGGACAATCAGGGGAGACCCAGTACTTC
CASSLQGQSGETQYF
>.|12|.|TRBJ1-2|TRBV5-4
TGTGCCAGCAGCTTTGCAGGAGACGGCTACACCTTC
CASSFAGDGYTF
>.|14|TRBD2|TRBJ2-7|TRBV11-2
TGTGCCAGCAGCCGCAGTAGCGGGAACTACGAGCAGTACTTC
CASSRSSGNYEQYF
>.|12|.|TRBJ2-5|TRBV30
TGTGCCTGGAGTAGGGACCAAGAGACCCAGTACTTC
CAWSRDQETQYF
>once|15|TRBD1|TRBJ2-5|TRBV29-1
TGCAGCGTTGGGCGGGACAGGGCGTACCAAGAGACCCAGTACTTC
CSVGRDRAYQETQYF
>.|18|TRBD1|TRBJ1-2|TRBV7-3
TGTGCCAGCAGCCCCCGTCCAGGGACAGAGAGAAACTTCTATGGCTACACCTTC
CASSPRPGTERNFYGYTF
>.|13|.|TRBJ1-6|TRBV7-3
TGTGCCAGCAGCTTCCGAGCCAATTCACCCCTCCACTTT
CASSFRANSPLHF
>.|13|.|TRBJ2-5|TRBV6-5
TGTGCCAGCACCGGGCGTCCTGGGGAGACCCAGTACTTC
CASTGRPGETQYF
>.|14|.|TRBJ2-7|TRBV7-9
TGTGCCAGCAGCTTAGATGGTAACCCTACGTCGCAGTACTTC
CASSLDGNPTSQYF
>.|15|.|TRBJ2-2|TRBV5-1
TGCGCCAGCAGCTTGGTCGGCTCAAACACCGGGGAGCTGTTTTTT
CASSLVGSNTGELFF
>.|14|TRBD1|TRBJ1-3|TRBV18
TGTGCCAGCTCACCCGAGGGACAGGGAGCCACCATATATTTT
CASSPEGQGATIYF
>.|15|TRBD1|TRBJ1-5|TRBV2
TGTGCCAGCAGTGACGGGACAGGGGGCTATCAGCCCCAGCATTTT
CASSDGTGGYQPQHF
>.|11|.|TRBJ1-4|TRBV20-1
TGCAGTGCTAGAGATCGTGAAAAACTGTTTTTT
CSARDREKLFF
>.|13|.|TRBJ2-1|TRBV29-1
TGCATCACGGAGGGAAGCTCCTACAATGAGCAGTTCTTC
CITEGSSYNEQFF
>.|13|TRBD1|TRBJ1-4|TRBV29-1
TGCAGCGTTGTAACAGGGGGAGAGGAAAAACTGTTTTTT
CSVVTGGEEKLFF
>.|16|TRBD2|TRBJ2-1|TRBV5-1
TGCGCCAGCAGCTTGTTAGCGGGAGGGATCTACAATGAGCAGTTCTTC
CASSLLAGGIYNEQFF
>.|15|TRBD1|TRBJ2-7|TRBV28
TGTGCCAGCAGTCCTACCGACAGGGGGCTCTACGAGCAGTACTTC
CASSPTDRGLYEQYF
>.|15|TRBD1|TRBJ2-2|TRBV28
TGTGCCAGCAGTTTTCCAGGGGGCTACACCGGGGAGCTGTTTTTT
CASSFPGGYTGELFF
>.|16|.|TRBJ2-1|TRBV11-2
TGTGCCAGCAGCTCGATCAGGGTAGGAGCCTACAATGAGCAGTTCTTC
CASSSIRVGAYNEQFF
>.|16|.|TRBJ2-1|TRBV5-1
TGCGCCAGCAGCTATTACCGGGACACCGACGGCGATGAGCAGTTCTTC
CASSYYRDTDGDEQFF
>.|12|.|TRBJ1-2|TRBV21-1
TGTGCCAGCAGCACGTCTAACTATGGCTACACCTTC
CASSTSNYGYTF
>.|14|.|TRBJ1-2|TRBV7-2
TGTGCCAGCAGCCGGACGCGGGCTTTGGATGGCTACACCTTC
CASSRTRALDGYTF
>.|12|.|TRBJ2-7|TRBV11-2
TGTGCCAGCGGGAGATCTCGGTACGAGCAGTACTTC
CASGRSRYEQYF
>once|18|.|TRBJ1-1|TRBV27
TGTGCCAGCAGTTTATCGAAAGCCAGGGTAAGGGGAGAAACTGAAGCTTTCTTT
CASSLSKARVRGETEAFF
>.|15|.|TRBJ2-2|TRBV11-3
TGTGCCAGCAGCTTAGGCTCGGGGAACACCGGGGAGCTGTTTTTT
CASSLGSGNTGELFF
>.|15|TRBD2|TRBJ2-7|TRBV10-3
TGTGCCACTCTAGCGGGATTGGTTTCACTCAACGAGCAGTACTTC
CATLAGLVSLNEQYF
>.|16|TRBD2|TRBJ2-3|TRBV11-2
TGTGCCAGCAGCCTCCGCGGGAGGGAGGGCCGGGATACGCAGTATTTT
CASSLRGREGRDTQYF
>.|16|.|TRBJ2-1|TRBV18
TGTGCCAGCTCACCTTCCGCTGGGGGTATAAGCAATGAGCAGTTCTTC
CASSPSAGGISNEQFF
>once|14|.|TRBJ1-4|TRBV9
TGTGCCAGCAGCGTATACGCAACTAATGAAAAACTGTTTTTT
CASSVYATNEKLFF
>.|16|.|TRBJ1-4|TRBV11-2
TGTGCCAGCAGCTTGTATTGGGGATCACGGGATGAAAAACTGTTTTTT
CASSLYWGSRDEKLFF
>.|15|.|TRBJ1-2|TRBV28
TGTGCCAGCAGTTCCCCACGGAGTGGCTCCTATGGCTACACCTTC
CASSSPRSGSYGYTF
>.|14|.|TRBJ2-1|TRBV25-1
TGTGCCAGCAGTGAATTCGCTGAGGTCAATGAGCAGTTCTTC
CASSEFAEVNEQFF
>.|13|.|TRBJ1-2|TRBV5-5
TGTGCCAGCAGCTTGAATGAGGCAGGATTCTACACCTTC
CASSLNEAGFYTF
>many|15|.|TRBJ1-5|TRBV4-3
TGCGCCAGCAGCCAAGTACTGCAGGCGGGTCAGCCCCAGCATTTT
CASSQVLQAGQPQHF
>.|14|TRBD1|TRBJ1-2|TRBV18
TGTGCCAGCTCACCCTTGGGACAGGGAGAGGGCTACACCTTC
CASSPLGQGEGYTF
>.|14|.|TRBJ1-2|TRBV6-1
TGTGCCAGCAGTCTCGGGGGGCCAAACTATGGCTACACCTTC
CASSLGGPNYGYTF
>.|15|.|TRBJ2-3|TRBV27
TGTGCCAGCAATACCAACCGGGGGAGCACAGATACGCAGTATTTT
CASNTNRGSTDTQYF
>.|15|TRBD1|TRBJ1-5|TRBV28
TGTGCCAGCAGTTTTCCGGGACAGGGATGGCAGCCCCAGCATTTT
CASSFPGQGWQPQHF
>.|17|.|TRBJ2-4|TRBV5-1
TGCGCCAGCAGCCCACCTCAATCCGGGGGGGACAGGAACATTCAGTACTTC
CASSPPQSGGDRNIQYF
>.|14|.|TRBJ2-3|TRBV7-2
TGTGCCAGCAGCTTAAGGAGGTCCCTGGATACGCAGTATTTT
CASSLRRSLDTQYF
>.|17|.|TRBJ2-1|TRBV7-3
TGTGCCAGCAGCTTAATTTCCGGGACACGCGCCGGCAATGAGCAGTTCTTC
CASSLISGTRAGNEQFF
>few|13|.|TRBJ1-1|TRBV19
TGTGCCAGTAGGCTGACACGGAACACTGAAGCTTTCTTT
CASRLTRNTEAFF
>.|17|.|TRBJ2-7|TRBV27
TGTGCCAGCAGTTTACCTACCGGAAAGGGGCGGACCTACGAGCAGTACTTC
CASSLPTGKGRTYEQYF
>.|14|.|TRBJ2-5|TRBV5-5
TGTGCCAGCAGCTTCCCGGGGTCCCAAGAGACCCAGTACTTC
CASSFPGSQETQYF
>.|13|.|TRBJ2-3|TRBV5-6
TGTGCCAGCAACTTGGAGGGCGCAGATACGCAGTATTTT
CASNLEGADTQYF
>.|16|TRBD1|TRBJ2-1|TRBV5-1
TGCGCCAGCAGCTTGGAGGGGACAGGGACGTACAATGAGCAGTTCTTC
CASSLEGTGTYNEQFF
>few|14|.|TRBJ2-4|TRBV7-2
TGTGCCAGCAAAGGTGCGCTAGCCAAAAACATTCAGTACTTC
CASKGALAKNIQYF
>.|15|.|TRBJ1-4|TRBV19
TGTGCCAGTAGTTTTGTGGCAGCAACTAATGAAAAACTGTTTTTT
CASSFVAATNEKLFF
>.|14|.|TRBJ2-7|TRBV11-3
TGTGCCAGCAGCTCGGCTAGCGATTCCTACGAGCAGTACTTC
CASSSASDSYEQYF
>.|13|.|TRBJ2-3|TRBV27
TGTGCCAGCAGTTTATGGTCCACAGATACGCAGTATTTT
CASSLWSTDTQYF
>.|14|.|TRBJ1-1|TRBV5-1
TGCGCCAGCAGCTTGGAGGCAGGGGACACTGAAGCTTTCTTT
CASSLEAGDTEAFF
>.|14|.|TRBJ2-5|TRBV25-1
TGTGCCAGCAGTGAACCGGATTTCCAAGAGACCCAGTACTTC
CASSEPDFQETQYF
>.|14|.|TRBJ2-1|TRBV5-1
TGCGCCAGCAGCTTGGACAGGGCCTACAATGAGCAGTTCTTC
CASSLDRAYNEQFF